This T cell receptor (beta chain) came from a study of cytomegalovirus exposure and HLA in healthy donors. Overall study findings and caveats: The study listed some 160 cytomegalovirus-associated TCR beta chains. Association with HLA alleles at 0.05 false discovery rate was found for 17,000 or so TCR beta sequences in a later analysis.

This clone was recorded only once. Its matching antigen is unknown. This CDR3 spans 18 amino acids. Trimming pared 5 bases from V and 3 bases from J, leaving 20 bases between. The V gene's germline CDR1 is SEHNR and CDR2 FQNEAQ (reference sequence). Primers included in the PCR were 60 Vbeta and 13 Jbeta primers. Method: immunoSEQ multiplex PCR; TCRdb's copy keeps in-frame clones and lacks some. The sample holds about 280,000 clones, about 90% seen once. The chain joins TRBV7-9 to TRBJ2-6, with D perhaps matching TRBD1 (6 bases). The receptor comes from a woman between 18 and 29 years old in good health and CMV-seronegative. Sequenced input: PBMCs. CDR3 sequence (DNA): TGTGCCAGCAGCGTGGCGGATACAGGGTCGGGTGGGGCCAACGTCCTGACTTTC. Translating it yields CASSVADTGSGGANVLTF.